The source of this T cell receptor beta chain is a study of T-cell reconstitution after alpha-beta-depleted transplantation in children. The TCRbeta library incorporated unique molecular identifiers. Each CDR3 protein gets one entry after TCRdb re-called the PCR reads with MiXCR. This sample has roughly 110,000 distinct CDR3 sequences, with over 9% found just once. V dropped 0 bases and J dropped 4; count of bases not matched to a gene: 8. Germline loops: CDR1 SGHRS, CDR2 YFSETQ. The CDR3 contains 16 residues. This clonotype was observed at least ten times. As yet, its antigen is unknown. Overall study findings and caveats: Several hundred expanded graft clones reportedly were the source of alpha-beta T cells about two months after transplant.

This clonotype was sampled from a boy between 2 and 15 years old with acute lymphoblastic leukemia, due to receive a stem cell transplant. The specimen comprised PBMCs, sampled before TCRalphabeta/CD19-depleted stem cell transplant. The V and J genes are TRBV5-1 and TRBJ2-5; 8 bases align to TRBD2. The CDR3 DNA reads TGCGCCAGCAGCTTGGCCAGCGGGAGTGGTAGAGAGACCCAGTACTTC. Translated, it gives CASSLASGSGRETQYF.